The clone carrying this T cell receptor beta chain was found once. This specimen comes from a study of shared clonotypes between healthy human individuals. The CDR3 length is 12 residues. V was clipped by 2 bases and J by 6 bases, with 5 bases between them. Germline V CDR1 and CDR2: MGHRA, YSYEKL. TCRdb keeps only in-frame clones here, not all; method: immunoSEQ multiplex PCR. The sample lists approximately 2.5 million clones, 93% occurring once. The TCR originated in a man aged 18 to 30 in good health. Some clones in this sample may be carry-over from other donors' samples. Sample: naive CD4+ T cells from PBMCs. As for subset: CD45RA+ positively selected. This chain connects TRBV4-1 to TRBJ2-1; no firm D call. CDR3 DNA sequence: TGCGCCAGCAGCCAAATCCGCAATGAGCAGTTCTTC. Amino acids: CASSQIRNEQFF.